These 17 T cell receptor beta chains share one sample of origin, sequenced in a study of blood T cell repertoires in COVID-19 (dated by TCRdb to about 2020). Libraries were built with the immunoSEQ multiplex PCR assay. TCRdb's version of the immuneACCESS table is confined to in-frame rearrangements and falls short of the full clone set. An unresolved V gene accounts for under half of the shortfall where checked; the remainder is of unknown origin. The sample table holds under 30,000 clones, of which more than 85% were seen once. The ten largest make up 10% to 15% of the sample. Sequencing used peripheral blood. The receptors here all came from a human donor in a cohort sampled during active COVID-19. The donor label of this sample is uncertain.

This sequence joins TRBV2 and TRBJ1-2; a possible D gene is TRBD1 (5 bases). V was cut by 6 bases and J by 4 bases, with 12 bases left in between. The germline V gene encodes CDR1 SNHLY and CDR2 FYNNEI. The CDR3 extends over 13 amino acids. The DNA for the CDR3 is TGTGCCAGCAGCGACCCTGGGGCCTATGGCTACACCTTC. It yields the protein CASSDPGAYGYTF.

This clone came up a few times. The chain recombines TRBV7-2 with TRBJ2-7, with a tentative D call TRBD1 (6 bases). Deletions cut 1 base from V and 2 bases from J, with 15 bases between. There are 16 residues in the CDR3. CDR1 SGHTA and CDR2 FQGNSA come from the germline V gene. The CDR3 DNA reads as TGTGCCAGCAGCTTAGTGGGGGCTATTGGAACCTACGAGCAGTACTTC. Encoded protein: CASSLVGAIGTYEQYF. The full variable domain, completed using reference TRBV7-2 and TRBJ2-7, is GAGVSQSPSNKVTEKGKDVELRCDPISGHTALYWYRQSLGQGLEFLIYFQGNSAPDKSGLPSDRFSAERTGGSVSTLTIQRTQQEDSAVYLCASSLVGAIGTYEQYFGPGTRLTVT.

This clone was counted only a few times. V usage is TRBV5-1 and J usage is TRBJ1-1; unclear D gene. Between the trimmed V and J ends, which lost 1 base and 3 bases, there was a span of 7 bases. This CDR3 region has 13 residues. Germline CDR1 reads SGHRS; CDR2 reads YFSETQ. The CDR3 nucleotides are TGCGCCAGCAGCTTGTTGGAGGACACTGAAGCTTTCTTT. It specifies CASSLLEDTEAFF.

This chain links TRBV27 with TRBJ1-1, with D uncertain. Germline loops: CDR1 MNHEY, CDR2 SMNVEV (reference sequence). The V end lost 5 bases, the J end lost 1 base, and 11 bases lay between the germline ends. The CDR3 length is 14 residues. CDR3 nucleotides: TGTGCCAGCAGTATGAACGGGGAGAACACTGAAGCTTTCTTT. Protein sequence: CASSMNGENTEAFF.

The V gene is TRBV19, the J gene TRBJ2-7; TRBD2 is a possible D gene (6 bases). V lost 1 base and J 0 bases, leaving 10 bases between the germline ends. The germline V gene has CDR1 LNHDA and CDR2 SQIVND (reference sequence). The CDR3 is 15 amino acids. The chain's CDR3 is CASSIGREHSYEQYF. The CDR3 DNA follows: TGTGCCAGTAGTATAGGGAGGGAACACTCCTACGAGCAGTACTTC.

This chain uses TRBV9 with TRBJ2-1; 10 nucleotides align to TRBD2. Germline CDR1 and CDR2: SGDLS and YYNGEE. This CDR3 region has 17 residues. The J segment lost 8 bases and the V segment lost 3 bases, leaving 14 bases of the junction unmatched. CDR3 in DNA: TGTGCCAGCAGCGCCCATCTAGCGGGAGACGGTAGTGATGAGCAGTTCTTC. Protein sequence: CASSAHLAGDGSDEQFF.

The chain employs TRBV24-1 and TRBJ2-1, with TRBD1 matching 9 bases. The J segment lost 9 bases and the V segment lost 5 bases, leaving 10 bases of the junction unmatched. Germline V gives CDR1 KGHDR, CDR2 SFDVKD. This CDR3 comprises 15 residues. CDR3 in amino acids: CATSAPTGGAGEQFF. The CDR3 DNA reads as TGTGCCACCAGTGCCCCGACAGGGGGAGCGGGTGAGCAGTTCTTC.

This rearrangement joins TRBV5-6 to TRBJ2-7; D call uncertain. Trimming shortened V by 4 bases and J by 0 bases, and 17 bases separated the two germline ends. In germline, CDR1 is SGHDT, CDR2 YYEEEE. There are 16 residues in the CDR3. CDR3 sequence reads: CASSPRGNYDSYEQYF. CDR3 bases: TGTGCCAGCAGCCCCCGTGGAAACTACGACTCCTACGAGCAGTACTTC. The full variable domain, with the rest looked up from reference TRBV5-6 and TRBJ2-7, is DAGVTQSPTHLIKTRGQQVTLRCSPKSGHDTVSWYQQALGQGPQFIFQYYEEEERQRGNFPDRFSGHQFPNYSSELNVNALLLGDSALYLCASSPRGNYDSYEQYFGPGTRLTVT.

This chain connects TRBV9 to TRBJ2-3; 7 nucleotides match TRBD2. Unmatched junction bases numbered 4, after V lost 0 bases and J lost 0 bases. Germline-derived CDR1 and CDR2 are SGDLS and YYNGEE. The CDR3 covers 16 residues. The CDR3 loop reads CASSVGLAVSTDTQYF. CDR3 DNA sequence: TGTGCCAGCAGCGTAGGGCTAGCGGTAAGCACAGATACGCAGTATTTT. The full variable domain, with the rest looked up from reference TRBV9 and TRBJ2-3, is DSGVTQTPKHLITATGQRVTLRCSPRSGDLSVYWYQQSLDQGLQFLIQYYNGEERAKGNILERFSAQQFPDLHSELNLSSLELGDSALYFCASSVGLAVSTDTQYFGPGTRLTVL.

The V gene is TRBV7-9, the J gene TRBJ2-1, with 7 positions matching TRBD2. In germline, CDR1 is SEHNR, CDR2 FQNEAQ (reference sequence). CDR3 size: 15 residues. V lost 5 bases and J lost 7; bases outside the gene matches: 11. CDR3 bases: TGTGCCAGCAGCATCCGCGCGGGAGTTCCGAATGAGCAGTTCTTC. It encodes CASSIRAGVPNEQFF.

This clone was observed a single time. V usage is TRBV5-1 and J usage is TRBJ1-5; no definite D call. CDR3 length: 13 residues. Per germline, CDR1 SGHRS and CDR2 YFSETQ. Trimming removed 0 bases from V and 5 bases from J, with 6 bases in between. The CDR3 coding sequence is TGCGCCAGCAGCTTGGATACAGATCAGCCCCAGCATTTT. Amino acids: CASSLDTDQPQHF.

The J gene is TRBJ1-1, the V gene TRBV2; D is possibly TRBD1 (5 bases). Per germline, CDR1 SNHLY and CDR2 FYNNEI. The length of the CDR3 is 11 residues. The V end lost 6 bases, the J end lost 7 bases, and 9 bases lay between the germline ends. This CDR3 is CASSTGGEAFF. Written as DNA, the CDR3 is TGTGCCAGCAGCACCGGGGGTGAAGCTTTCTTT.

The gene calls are TRBV5-1 and TRBJ2-7; 9 bases align to TRBD1. The junction had 9 bases not matched to a gene; V was cut back by 3 bases and J by 5 bases. The CDR3 extends over 15 amino acids. Germline V gene data show CDR1 as SGHRS and CDR2 as YFSETQ. The CDR3 region is CASSWRGTGKDEQYF. The CDR3, as DNA: TGCGCCAGCAGCTGGAGGGGGACAGGGAAAGACGAGCAGTACTTC.

This clone was observed once. The V gene is TRBV28, the J gene TRBJ2-3; D ambiguous. CDR1 is MDHEN, CDR2 SYDVKM, per germline. The ends were cut back, 3 bases at V and 5 bases at J, with 3 bases in the middle. There are 11 residues in the CDR3. The CDR3 coding sequence is TGTGCCAGCAGTTTGAGAGATACGCAGTATTTT. Amino acids: CASSLRDTQYF.

This sequence joins TRBV18 and TRBJ1-1; D call uncertain. CDR3 size: 15 residues. The germline CDR1 and CDR2 sequences are KGHSH and LQKENI. Trimming took 3 bases from V and 3 from J, leaving 14 bases between them. The CDR3 DNA sequence: TGTGCCAGCTCACCCCTGCCGGTCCCTGACACTGAAGCTTTCTTT. Translating it yields CASSPLPVPDTEAFF.

The genes are TRBV10-3 and TRBJ2-7; TRBD2 matches at 7 bases. V shed 11 bases and J 2 bases; nucleotides not matched to a gene: 9. This CDR3 is 13 amino acids long. Germline V lookup: CDR1 ENHRY, CDR2 SYGVKD. CDR3 nucleotide sequence: TGTGCCGTAAGCGGGACCGTAACCTACGAGCAGTACTTC. Protein: CAVSGTVTYEQYF.

This chain connects TRBV6-5 to TRBJ2-7; 7 nucleotides line up with TRBD1. The CDR3 runs to 15 residues. The germline V gene encodes CDR1 MNHEY and CDR2 SVGAGI. The V and J ends lost 5 bases and 0 bases, in that order; junction bases with no gene match: 7. The CDR3 bases are TGTGCCAGCAGTAGGGACAGTTTGAGCTCCTACGAGCAGTACTTC. It specifies CASSRDSLSSYEQYF.